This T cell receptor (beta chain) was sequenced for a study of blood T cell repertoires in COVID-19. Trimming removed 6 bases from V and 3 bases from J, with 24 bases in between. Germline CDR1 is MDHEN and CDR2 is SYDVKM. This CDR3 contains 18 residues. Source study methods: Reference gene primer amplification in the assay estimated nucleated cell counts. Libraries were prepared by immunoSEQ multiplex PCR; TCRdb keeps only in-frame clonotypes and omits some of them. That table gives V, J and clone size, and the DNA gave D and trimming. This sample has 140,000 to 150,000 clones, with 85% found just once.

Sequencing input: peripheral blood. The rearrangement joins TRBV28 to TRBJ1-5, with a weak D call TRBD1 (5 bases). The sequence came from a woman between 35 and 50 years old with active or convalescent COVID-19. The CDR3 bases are TGTGCCAGCAGCCTAAGGGGCTCGCCGGGACTCTTCAATCAGCCCCAGCATTTT. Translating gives CASSLRGSPGLFNQPQHF.